The present T cell receptor beta chain was sequenced within a study of cytomegalovirus exposure and HLA in healthy donors. Across the whole study: Early released data had around 88 million unique TCRs, all coming from HLA-typed donors.

PCR used 60 Vbeta primers and 13 Jbeta primers. The repertoire was sequenced with immunoSEQ multiplex PCR; TCRdb's copy has only in-frame clones and lacks some. The repertoire has about 130,000 clones, over 9.5% of them found once; the top ten carry approximately 4.4%. Germline V gene data show CDR1 as MDHEN and CDR2 as SYDVKM. There are 12 residues in the CDR3. V lost 6 bases and J 4 bases, leaving 6 bases between the germline ends. This clone was seen just once. Sequencing was done on a sample of PBMCs. The chain joins TRBV28 to TRBJ2-2; D unclear. This clonotype originated in a woman between 18 and 30 years old in good health and CMV-seropositive. CDR3 coding DNA: TGTGCCAGCAGCCGTCGCACCGGGGAGCTGTTTTTT. Its protein is CASSRRTGELFF. Full variable domain (missing parts from reference TRBV28 and TRBJ2-2): DVKVTQSSRYLVKRTGEKVFLECVQDMDHENMFWYRQDPGLGLRLIYFSYDVKMKEKGDIPEGYSVSREKKERFSLILESASTNQTSMYLCASSRRTGELFFGEGSRLTVL.